This T cell receptor beta chain derives from a study of CD8 T cells in Susac syndrome. RNA, at about 0.45 to 1 ug, was reverse transcribed with random hexamers. The method of amplification for TCR beta CDR3 was immunoSEQ multiplex PCR, covering 54 Vbeta and 13 Jbeta. TCRdb reanalysed the immunoSEQ multiplex PCR reads using MiXCR and keeps one entry per CDR3 protein. In the table there are 250,000 or so distinct CDR3 sequences, around 93% of which are singletons. CD8+ and CD4+ T cells circulating in blood were sequenced for TCR beta. While CD8+ and CD4+ T cells were isolated negatively, TEMRA cells were enriched by FACS. This CDR3 is 13 amino acids long. J was trimmed by 7 bases and V by 6 bases; bases with no gene match: 6.

Sample: CD4+ T cells from PBMCs. The TCR sequence derives from a human donor with multiple sclerosis. The chain links TRBV12-3 or TRBV12-4 to TRBJ1-2, with 9 bases matching TRBD1. The CDR3 nucleotides are TGTGCCAGCAGCAAAGGACAGGGGTTTGGCTACACCTTC. It codes for CASSKGQGFGYTF.